This T cell receptor beta chain derives from a study of blood T cell repertoires in COVID-19. The CDR3 extends over 13 amino acids. Germline CDR1 is MNHNY and CDR2 is SVGAGI (reference sequence). Trimming cost V 1 base and J 7 bases, with 10 bases left between them. Assay used: immunoSEQ multiplex PCR; TCRdb lists only in-frame clones, some missing. The sample records just under 300,000 clones, approximately 86% being singletons. The rearrangement uses TRBV6-6 and TRBJ1-2; unclear D gene. The sequenced material came from peripheral blood. The receptor's source is a man between 70 and 80 years old with acute or convalescent COVID-19. Written as DNA, the CDR3 is TGTGCCAGCAGTTACTTAGTGGCAGGTGGCTACACCTTC. Its protein product is CASSYLVAGGYTF.